These T cell receptor beta chains were read from a single sample in a study of shared clonotypes between healthy human individuals. Clones were sequenced by immunoSEQ multiplex PCR, and TCRdb holds only the in-frame ones, with some missing. This table holds a few million clones, 93% found once. The sequencing sample was made of naive CD8+ T cells from PBMCs. The receptors were gathered from a man in his late teens or twenties in good health. Some clones in this sample may be carry-over from other donors' samples. The CDR3 runs from the conserved cysteine through the conserved F or W. D genes are given only for firm matches. Size tells how often a clone was seen (once, few, many) or the class of an expanded clone, and some rows leave it out.

v_gene: TRBV7-3; abundance: once; d_gene: TRBD2; j_gene: TRBJ2-3; CDR3aa: CASSLDGRGEDTQYF; CDR3nt: TGTGCCAGCAGCTTGGACGGGAGGGGTGAGGATACGCAGTATTTT
v_gene: TRBV5-1; abundance: .; d_gene: TRBD2; j_gene: TRBJ2-7; CDR3aa: CASSLDDSGYEQYF; CDR3nt: TGCGCCAGCAGCTTGGATGATAGCGGGTACGAGCAGTACTTC
v_gene: TRBV9; abundance: .; d_gene: TRBD1; j_gene: TRBJ1-5; CDR3aa: CASSVGTGNNQPQHF; CDR3nt: TGTGCCAGCAGCGTAGGGACAGGCAACAATCAGCCCCAGCATTTT
v_gene: TRBV6-5; abundance: .; d_gene: .; j_gene: TRBJ1-1; CDR3aa: CASSYSGQGSTEAFF; CDR3nt: TGTGCCAGCAGTTACTCGGGGCAGGGCTCCACTGAAGCTTTCTTT
v_gene: TRBV4-3; abundance: .; d_gene: TRBD2; j_gene: TRBJ2-3; CDR3aa: CASSQDRGAGLGTDTQYF; CDR3nt: TGCGCCAGCAGCCAAGATCGGGGGGCGGGACTAGGGACAGATACGCAGTATTTT
v_gene: TRBV7-8; abundance: .; d_gene: .; j_gene: TRBJ1-2; CDR3aa: CASSLDLYQALFGYTF; CDR3nt: TGTGCCAGCAGCCTGGACCTCTACCAGGCCCTATTTGGCTACACCTTC
v_gene: TRBV10-2; abundance: .; d_gene: .; j_gene: TRBJ2-1; CDR3aa: CASRDGREQFF; CDR3nt: TGCGCCAGCAGGGACGGACGAGAGCAGTTCTTC
v_gene: TRBV7-9; abundance: .; d_gene: .; j_gene: TRBJ2-1; CDR3aa: CASSDGTYNEQFF; CDR3nt: TGTGCCAGCAGCGACGGGACCTACAATGAGCAGTTCTTC
v_gene: TRBV27; abundance: .; d_gene: .; j_gene: TRBJ1-5; CDR3aa: CASSLSGPLQPQHF; CDR3nt: TGTGCCAGCAGTTTATCGGGCCCCCTTCAGCCCCAGCATTTT
v_gene: TRBV28; abundance: .; d_gene: .; j_gene: TRBJ2-3; CDR3aa: CASSGEGWDTQYF; CDR3nt: TGTGCCAGCAGTGGAGAGGGGTGGGATACGCAGTATTTT
v_gene: TRBV7-7; abundance: .; d_gene: .; j_gene: TRBJ1-1; CDR3aa: CASSLNRDTEAFF; CDR3nt: TGTGCCAGCAGCTTAAACAGAGACACTGAAGCTTTCTTT
v_gene: TRBV6-1; abundance: .; d_gene: .; j_gene: TRBJ2-2; CDR3aa: CASRYLGGGELFF; CDR3nt: TGTGCCAGCAGATACCTAGGCGGCGGGGAGCTGTTTTTT
v_gene: TRBV27; abundance: once; d_gene: TRBD1; j_gene: TRBJ1-1; CDR3aa: CASSLQGSNTEAFF; CDR3nt: TGTGCCAGCAGTCTACAGGGGTCGAACACTGAAGCTTTCTTT
v_gene: TRBV5-4; abundance: .; d_gene: .; j_gene: TRBJ1-1; CDR3aa: CASITMGGDTEAFF; CDR3nt: TGTGCCAGCATTACTATGGGTGGGGACACTGAAGCTTTCTTT
v_gene: TRBV29-1; abundance: .; d_gene: TRBD2; j_gene: TRBJ2-3; CDR3aa: CSVEVYRLAGVISGDTQYF; CDR3nt: TGCAGCGTTGAAGTGTATCGGCTAGCGGGAGTGATCTCCGGAGATACGCAGTATTTT
v_gene: TRBV10-3; abundance: .; d_gene: .; j_gene: TRBJ2-5; CDR3aa: CAISYAVQETQYF; CDR3nt: TGTGCCATCAGTTATGCCGTCCAAGAGACCCAGTACTTC
v_gene: TRBV28; abundance: .; d_gene: TRBD1; j_gene: TRBJ2-7; CDR3aa: CASSVGQGAHEQYF; CDR3nt: TGTGCCAGCAGTGTGGGACAGGGGGCCCACGAGCAGTACTTC
v_gene: TRBV7-5; abundance: .; d_gene: .; j_gene: TRBJ2-2; CDR3aa: CVRSLWSWTSNTGELFF; CDR3nt: TGTGTCAGAAGCTTATGGTCATGGACTAGCAACACCGGGGAGCTGTTTTTT